A single sample gave rise to the 14 T cell receptor beta chains below, sequenced in a study of TIL therapy for anti-PD-1-resistant metastatic lung cancer. Sequencing used immunoSEQ v3. The repertoire was sequenced with immunoSEQ multiplex PCR; TCRdb's copy has only in-frame clones and lacks some. In the table there are about 50,000 clones, 55% to 75% of which are singletons. Time point here: pre-treatment sample, taken before nivolumab and TIL therapy. Most excised metastases sampled were pleural nodules or supraclavicular lymph nodes. The source was tumor tissue, collected at baseline. These receptors came from a person between 25 and 79 years old with non-small cell lung cancer.

The chain employs TRBV28 and TRBJ1-2; 9 nucleotides align to TRBD1. CDR3 length equals 15 residues. Germline V gene sequence: CDR1 MDHEN, CDR2 SYDVKM. The J segment lost 4 bases and the V segment lost 2 bases, leaving 5 bases of the junction unmatched. In DNA, the CDR3 is TGTGCCAGCAGTTTAGAGGGGACAGGGAGCTATGGCTACACCTTC. It is translated as CASSLEGTGSYGYTF.

This clone was found a few times. J is TRBJ2-7 and V is TRBV11-1; 9 bases are a match to TRBD1. This CDR3 spans 14 amino acids. After removal of 8 bases from V and 1 base from J, the junction contained 6 bases not matched to a gene. Per the germline V gene, CDR1 is SGHAT and CDR2 is FQDESV (reference sequence). CDR3 nucleotides: TGTGCCAGCCAGCCGGGACAGGGATCCTACGAGCAGTACTTC. As protein: CASQPGQGSYEQYF.

This clone was detected once. The chain couples TRBV19 to TRBJ1-4, with no clear D. The CDR3 has 15 amino acids. Trimming removed 3 bases from V and 4 bases from J, with 12 bases in between. From germline, CDR1 is LNHDA and CDR2 SQIVND (reference sequence). The CDR3 here is CASSMVGSRNEKLFF. As DNA, the CDR3 is TGTGCCAGTAGTATGGTAGGGAGCCGTAATGAAAAACTGTTTTTT.

V is TRBV7-8 and J is TRBJ2-7; D call uncertain. The germline V gene has CDR1 SGHVS and CDR2 FQNEAQ. V was trimmed by 2 bases and J by 2 bases, leaving 10 bases between them. The CDR3 covers 14 residues. Written as DNA, the CDR3 is TGTGCCAGCAGCTTAACCGGGCTTCCCTACGAGCAGTACTTC. It encodes CASSLTGLPYEQYF. The full variable domain, with the rest looked up from reference TRBV7-8 and TRBJ2-7, is GAGVSQSPRYKVAKRGQDVALRCDPISGHVSLFWYQQALGQGPEFLTYFQNEAQLDKSGLPSDRFFAERPEGSVSTLKIQRTQQEDSAVYLCASSLTGLPYEQYFGPGTRLTVT.

The chain joins TRBV6-6 to TRBJ1-3, with D maybe TRBD1 (5 bases). The germline V and J ends were trimmed by 5 bases and 3 bases, with 11 bases remaining between them. The CDR3 has 14 amino acids. Germline lookup yields CDR1 MNHNY and CDR2 SVGAGI (reference sequence). This CDR3 reads CASSVDSSGNTIYF. The CDR3 DNA sequence: TGTGCCAGCAGTGTCGACAGCAGTGGAAACACCATATATTTT.

The chain combines TRBV10-3 with TRBJ2-6, with 9 bases aligning to TRBD1. The CDR3 is 16 amino acids. Germline values: CDR1 ENHRY, CDR2 SYGVKD. The V segment lost 7 bases and the J segment 1 base; nucleotides outside the gene matches: 5. The chain's CDR3 is CAIKDRGGSGANVLTF. CDR3 nucleotide sequence: TGTGCCATCAAGGACAGGGGAGGATCTGGGGCCAACGTCCTGACTTTC.

This sequence joins TRBV19 and TRBJ1-5, with D uncertain. Germline CDR1 LNHDA, CDR2 SQIVND (reference sequence). This CDR3 is 13 amino acids long. The V and J ends lost 4 bases and 2 bases respectively, with 6 bases between them. The CDR3 reads CASSSSRNQPQHF. In DNA, the CDR3 is TGTGCCAGTAGTAGCAGTCGCAATCAGCCCCAGCATTTT.

J is TRBJ2-5 and V is TRBV27; D gene uncertain. This CDR3 contains 14 residues. CDR1 is MNHEY and CDR2 is SMNVEV in the germline V gene (reference sequence). With 1 base removed from V and 3 bases from J, the gap between germline ends came to 9 bases. The CDR3 sequence is CASSLLGWEETQYF. The DNA for the CDR3 is TGTGCCAGCAGTTTATTGGGCTGGGAAGAGACCCAGTACTTC.

The J gene is TRBJ2-2, the V gene TRBV10-1; TRBD2 aligns across 10 bases. Germline V gene sequence: CDR1 WNHNN, CDR2 SYGVQD (reference sequence). The trim removed 7 bases at V and 6 bases at J, leaving 11 bases unmatched. The CDR3 consists of 16 residues. The CDR3 nucleotides read TGCGCCAGCAACAACAATCTAGCGGGAGAATCCGGGGAGCTGTTTTTT. This encodes CASNNNLAGESGELFF.

V is TRBV5-4 and J is TRBJ2-2, with D unresolved. Germline CDR1 is SGHNT and CDR2 is YYREEE (reference sequence). The V and J ends lost 4 bases and 2 bases respectively, with 3 bases between them. There are 12 residues in the CDR3. CDR3 amino acids: CASSENTGELFF. The CDR3 DNA follows: TGTGCCAGCAGCGAAAACACCGGGGAGCTGTTTTTT.

The chain recombines TRBV5-4 with TRBJ2-1, with TRBD2 matching over 16 bases. With V trimmed by 4 bases and J by 4 bases, 11 bases remained unmatched. This CDR3 comprises 19 residues. Germline V lookup: CDR1 SGHNT, CDR2 YYREEE (reference sequence). CDR3: CASSPGGTSGGAAYNEQFF. The CDR3 DNA reads TGTGCCAGCAGCCCCGGGGGGACTAGCGGGGGGGCCGCGTACAATGAGCAGTTCTTC.

V usage is TRBV2 and J usage is TRBJ2-1, with TRBD2 matching 13 bases. This CDR3 spans 16 amino acids. Trimming removed 5 bases from V and 7 bases from J; junction bases left unmatched: 8. CDR1 and CDR2 from the germline V gene are SNHLY and FYNNEI. The DNA of the CDR3 is TGTGCCAGCAGTACCTCTACTAGCGGGGGGGATAATGAGCAGTTCTTC. Encoded protein: CASSTSTSGGDNEQFF.

The rearrangement joins TRBV2 to TRBJ2-1; D remains unclear. CDR1 SNHLY and CDR2 FYNNEI come from the germline V gene. CDR3 length: 13 residues. V gave up 4 bases and J gave up 4 bases, with 8 bases separating them. The CDR3 here is CASSGGRYNEQFF. In nucleotides, the CDR3 is TGTGCCAGCAGTGGGGGTCGATACAATGAGCAGTTCTTC.

The rearrangement uses TRBV28 and TRBJ2-1; D may match TRBD1 or TRBD2 (5 bases each). The germline V gene has CDR1 MDHEN and CDR2 SYDVKM. The germline V and J ends were trimmed by 6 bases and 9 bases, with 18 bases remaining between them. The CDR3 loop spans 14 amino acids. Here the CDR3 reads CASRMPGRSFEQFF. The DNA of the CDR3 is TGTGCCAGCAGGATGCCGGGACGTTCGTTTGAGCAGTTCTTC.